This TCR beta chain stems from a study of shared clonotypes between healthy human individuals. Study-level background: Every donor yielded three CD4 naive, three CD4 memory, two CD8 naive and one CD8 memory plate.

The CDR3 sequence is 14 residues long. The germline V gene encodes CDR1 SGHTA and CDR2 FQGNSA. Trimming pared 2 bases from V and 6 bases from J, leaving 13 bases between. Positively selected for CCR7, the CD45RO-negative cells used as naive CD8 cells excluded terminally differentiated effector memory CD45RA+ cells. Generated by immunoSEQ multiplex PCR, the TCRdb table keeps only in-frame clones and is missing some. Among around 2.1 million clones listed, roughly 91% were seen once. The source of this sequence is a man younger than 30 in good health. Some clones in this sample may be carry-over from other donors' samples. The specimen was naive CD8+ T cells from PBMCs. The chain has TRBV7-2 and TRBJ1-2; D perhaps matches TRBD1 (5 bases). The CDR3 sequence is CASSLSFGGDGYTF. The CDR3 nucleotides read TGTGCCAGCAGCTTATCTTTCGGGGGGGATGGCTACACCTTC.